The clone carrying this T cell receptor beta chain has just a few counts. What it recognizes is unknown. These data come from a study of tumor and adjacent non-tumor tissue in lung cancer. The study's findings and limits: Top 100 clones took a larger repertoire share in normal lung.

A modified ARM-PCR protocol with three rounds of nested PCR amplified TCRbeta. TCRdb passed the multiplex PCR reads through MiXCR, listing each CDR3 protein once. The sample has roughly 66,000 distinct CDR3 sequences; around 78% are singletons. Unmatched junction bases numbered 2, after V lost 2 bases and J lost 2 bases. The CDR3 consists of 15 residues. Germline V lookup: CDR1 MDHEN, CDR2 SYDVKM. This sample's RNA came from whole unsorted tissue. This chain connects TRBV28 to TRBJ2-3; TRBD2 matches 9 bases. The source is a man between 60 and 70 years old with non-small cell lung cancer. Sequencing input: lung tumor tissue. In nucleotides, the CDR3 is TGTGCCAGCAGTTTAACTAGCGGGTACACAGATACGCAGTATTTT. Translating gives CASSLTSGYTDTQYF.